What follows are 30 T cell receptor beta chains derived from one specimen sequenced in a study of T cells after yellow fever vaccination. TCRdb ran MiXCR on the 5' RACE reads and lists one entry per CDR3 protein. The table lists 150,000 to 200,000 distinct CDR3 sequences, approximately 6% of them singletons. Source: CD4+ T cells sorted from PBMCs, taken on the day of the first yellow fever vaccination. These receptors were collected from a man aged 18-30 years who received the YFV17D yellow fever vaccine.

This clonotype was detected many times. The chain has TRBV7-9 and TRBJ1-1; D unclear. Germline values: CDR1 SEHNR, CDR2 FQNEAQ (reference sequence). V was pared by 5 bases and J by 9 bases, with 7 bases between. CDR3 size: 10 residues. CDR3 in amino acids: CASSPLKAFF. The DNA of the CDR3 is TGTGCCAGCAGCCCCCTGAAAGCTTTCTTT.

Ten or more counts support this clonotype. This chain joins TRBV12-3 or TRBV12-4 and TRBJ2-3, with D tentatively TRBD2 (5 bases). This CDR3 spans 17 amino acids. V shed 8 bases and J shed 0 bases, with 21 bases lying between them. The CDR3 loop reads CASRPRRVANSTDTQYF. The CDR3 DNA follows: TGTGCCAGCCGTCCGAGGCGGGTAGCGAATAGCACAGATACGCAGTATTTT.

This clonotype showed up many times. The V gene is TRBV2, the J gene TRBJ2-5, with 13 bases identical to TRBD2. The CDR3 covers 14 residues. Looked up from germline, CDR1 is SNHLY and CDR2 is FYNNEI. Trimming removed 6 bases from V and 5 bases from J; junction bases left unmatched: 3. This CDR3 is CASRPGLAGETQYF. DNA for the CDR3: TGTGCCAGCAGGCCGGGACTAGCGGGGGAGACCCAGTACTTC.

This sequence joins TRBV24-1 and TRBJ2-2; no firm D call. V lost 9 bases, J lost 4 bases, and 14 bases lay in between. The CDR3 is 14 residues long. The germline V gene has CDR1 KGHDR and CDR2 SFDVKD. The CDR3 nucleotides read TGTGCCACCTCGACGGACCTTGGCACCGGGGAGCTGTTTTTT. The encoded protein is CATSTDLGTGELFF.

This clonotype was recorded at least ten times. The V and J genes are TRBV5-1 and TRBJ2-5; D is uncertain. This CDR3 is built from 14 residues. Trimming removed 2 bases from V and 5 bases from J, with 13 bases in between. The germline gives CDR1 SGHRS, CDR2 YFSETQ. The CDR3 loop is CASSFTITTETQYF. The CDR3, as DNA: TGCGCCAGCAGCTTCACCATTACTACGGAGACCCAGTACTTC.

This chain links TRBV4-3 with TRBJ1-3; D is unresolved. This CDR3 spans 15 amino acids. Germline values: CDR1 LGHNA, CDR2 YSLEER. The V end lost 0 bases, the J end lost 0 bases, and 6 bases lay between the germline ends. The CDR3 sequence is CASSQDPSSGNTIYF. CDR3 bases: TGCGCCAGCAGCCAAGATCCCTCCTCTGGAAACACCATATATTTT.

In this sample, this clonotype turned up a few times. The rearrangement joins TRBV5-1 to TRBJ2-1; 8 bases agree with TRBD1. Germline CDR1 and CDR2: SGHRS and YFSETQ. The CDR3 has 14 amino acids. Trimming cost V 6 bases and J 8 bases; bases outside gene matches: 10. This CDR3 is CASNRQGKIDEQFF. The CDR3 bases are TGCGCCAGCAACCGACAGGGGAAAATCGATGAGCAGTTCTTC. The entire variable domain, with the rest obtained from reference TRBV5-1 and TRBJ2-1, is as follows: KAGVTQTPRYLIKTRGQQVTLSCSPISGHRSVSWYQQTPGQGLQFLFEYFSETQRNKGNFPGRFSGRQFSNSRSEMNVSTLELGDSALYLCASNRQGKIDEQFFGPGTRLTVL.

This clonotype was counted ten times or more. This chain connects TRBV10-1 to TRBJ2-3; a weak D match, TRBD1 (6 bases). V gave up 3 bases and J gave up 0 bases, with 13 bases separating them. CDR1 is WNHNN, CDR2 SYGVQD, per germline (reference sequence). There are 16 residues in the CDR3. The CDR3 sequence is CASSETGTYSTDTQYF. As DNA, the CDR3 is TGCGCCAGCAGTGAAACCGGGACATATAGCACAGATACGCAGTATTTT.

The V gene is TRBV11-1, the J gene TRBJ2-2; D might be TRBD2 (6 bases). The CDR3 covers 18 residues. Germline values: CDR1 SGHAT, CDR2 FQDESV (reference sequence). Trimming cost V 4 bases and J 2 bases, with 20 bases left between them. CDR3 nucleotides: TGTGCCAGCAGCTATTTATCGGGGGTCCTACTCAACACCGGGGAGCTGTTTTTT. It yields the protein CASSYLSGVLLNTGELFF.

This clonotype was seen repeatedly, ten times or more. This chain connects TRBV5-6 to TRBJ1-1; D may be TRBD1 (5 bases). CDR1 and CDR2 (germline): SGHDT, YYEEEE. The CDR3 has 15 amino acids. Trimming cost V 0 bases and J 0 bases, with 9 bases left between them. For the CDR3, the DNA is TGTGCCAGCAGCTTGGGGGGACGTTTGAACACTGAAGCTTTCTTT. Translating gives CASSLGGRLNTEAFF.

This clonotype has just a few counts. The rearrangement joins TRBV7-2 to TRBJ2-5, with TRBD1 identical over 11 bases. Germline V CDR1 and CDR2: SGHTA, FQGNSA. V shed 5 bases, J shed 5 bases, and the junction held 7 bases outside the gene matches. The CDR3 length is 15 residues. CDR3 sequence: CASSPDRGQLETQYF. The CDR3 nucleotides read TGTGCCAGCAGCCCGGACAGGGGGCAATTGGAGACCCAGTACTTC.

This sequence joins TRBV5-5 and TRBJ1-6; D is undetermined. V was pared by 4 bases and J by 9 bases, with 14 bases between. The CDR3 has 14 amino acids. The germline CDR1 and CDR2 sequences are SGHKS and YYEKEE (reference sequence). This chain's CDR3 is CASSLEGVGSPLHF. The CDR3 bases are TGTGCCAGCAGCCTCGAGGGTGTCGGTTCACCCCTCCACTTT.

There are a few counts of this clonotype. The J gene is TRBJ1-1, the V gene TRBV24-1, with TRBD1 matching over 8 bases. Looked up from germline, CDR1 is KGHDR and CDR2 is SFDVKD. CDR3 length equals 16 residues. The V gene end was trimmed by 3 bases and the J gene end by 6 bases; junction bases not matched to a gene: 11. This CDR3 is CATSDGNRGSQAEAFF. DNA of the CDR3: TGTGCCACCAGTGATGGGAACAGGGGGAGTCAGGCTGAAGCTTTCTTT.

In this sample, this clonotype turned up many times. The chain links TRBV12-3 or TRBV12-4 to TRBJ2-3; D is tentatively TRBD1 or TRBD2 (5 bases each). The CDR3 loop spans 15 amino acids. V gave up 7 bases and J gave up 2 bases, with 16 bases separating them. The CDR3: CASTGRSGHTDTQYF. CDR3 DNA: TGTGCCAGCACCGGAAGGAGCGGACACACAGATACGCAGTATTTT.

This clonotype was recorded once. This sequence joins TRBV28 and TRBJ2-5; D could derive from TRBD1 or TRBD2 (5 bases each). The V gene lost 7 bases and the J gene lost 1 base, with 16 bases spanning the gap. Germline lookup yields CDR1 MDHEN and CDR2 SYDVKM. This CDR3 region has 15 residues. The CDR3 nucleotides are TGTGCCAGCACCCTGCCTCCGGGACCCCAAGAGACCCAGTACTTC. Translation gives CASTLPPGPQETQYF.

This clonotype was seen only a few times. This sequence joins TRBV28 and TRBJ2-7; no clear D. Germline CDR1 is MDHEN and CDR2 is SYDVKM. The V end was cut by 3 bases, the J end by 3 bases, with 3 bases between. The CDR3 spans 11 residues. The CDR3 protein is CASSFGYEQYV. CDR3 sequence (DNA): TGTGCCAGCAGTTTCGGCTACGAGCAGTACGTC.

This clonotype appeared many times. The chain carries TRBV7-6 and TRBJ2-2; D not resolved. V lost 5 bases, J lost 4 bases, and 14 bases lay in between. CDR3 length: 15 residues. The germline V gene has CDR1 SGHVS and CDR2 FNYEAQ. DNA of the CDR3: TGTGCCAGCAGCAACCCGTACACTCGCACCGGGGAGCTGTTTTTT. Residues: CASSNPYTRTGELFF.

This clonotype came up many times. A junction boundary mismatches the germline segment, possibly from a read error. CDR3 nucleotides: TGCGCCAGCAGCCAAGCCAGGGGGAATATCTATGAGCAGTTTTTC. Translating gives CASSQARGNIYEQFF. The rearrangement uses TRBV4-1 and TRBJ2-1; TRBD1 agrees at 7 bases. The CDR3 has 15 amino acids. Germline V CDR1 and CDR2: MGHRA, YSYEKL.

This clonotype was observed many times. This chain uses TRBV7-9 with TRBJ2-6; perhaps D is TRBD1 or TRBD2 (5 bases each). The V gene's germline CDR1 is SEHNR and CDR2 FQNEAQ (reference sequence). The CDR3 length is 16 residues. V was clipped by 5 bases and J by 2 bases, with 13 bases between them. CDR3 sequence (DNA): TGTGCCAGCAGCCCGAATTGGGGGACTGGGGCCAACGTCCTGACTTTC. It specifies CASSPNWGTGANVLTF.

This clonotype was detected a few times. The genes are TRBV7-2 and TRBJ1-5; 7 bases match TRBD1. The CDR3 sequence is 14 residues long. V trimming: 8 bases; J trimming: 1 base; junction bases outside the gene matches: 5. Germline assignment: CDR1 SGHTA and CDR2 FQGNSA. CDR3 region: CASRETGSNQPQHF. The CDR3 DNA sequence: TGTGCCAGCCGTGAGACAGGGAGCAATCAGCCCCAGCATTTT.

This clonotype appeared a few times. The V and J genes are TRBV7-2 and TRBJ1-2; D gene uncertain. CDR1 is SGHTA and CDR2 is FQGNSA in the germline V gene. This CDR3 comprises 14 residues. The germline V and J ends were trimmed by 0 bases and 2 bases, with 7 bases remaining between them. The CDR3 DNA sequence: TGTGCCAGCAGCTTAGCTAAACAAAACTATGGCTACACCTTC. This codes for CASSLAKQNYGYTF. The whole variable domain, remainder taken from reference TRBV7-2 and TRBJ1-2, is GAGVSQSPSNKVTEKGKDVELRCDPISGHTALYWYRQSLGQGLEFLIYFQGNSAPDKSGLPSDRFSAERTGGSVSTLTIQRTQQEDSAVYLCASSLAKQNYGYTFGSGTRLTVV.

On this clonotype: Germline is not matched at one junction end, which may reflect a read error. The J gene is TRBJ2-1, the V gene TRBV6-5; TRBD1 might be the D (5 bases). The CDR3 contains 15 residues. CDR1 and CDR2 (germline): MNHEY, SVGAGI. The CDR3 sequence is CASSYSTQGANQQFF. In DNA form, the CDR3 reads TGTGCCAGCAGTTACTCTACGCAGGGTGCCAATCAGCAGTTCTTC.

This chain joins TRBV7-2 and TRBJ2-1, with 11 bases lining up with TRBD2. The V gene's germline CDR1 is SGHTA and CDR2 FQGNSA. The CDR3 contains 15 residues. V lost 2 bases, J lost 6 bases, and 3 bases stayed unmatched. The CDR3 region has the DNA TGTGCCAGCAGCTTACTGGGACTAGCGGCCAATGAGCAGTTCTTC. Protein product: CASSLLGLAANEQFF.

This clonotype was recorded a few times. The chain carries TRBV5-1 and TRBJ1-1; D unclear. The CDR3 length is 13 residues. Germline assignment: CDR1 SGHRS and CDR2 YFSETQ. V was shortened by 5 bases and J by 11 bases, with 19 bases between the two germline ends. The CDR3 loop reads CASRAGRNGFAFF. The CDR3 DNA reads TGCGCCAGCAGAGCTGGACGAAATGGGTTTGCTTTCTTT.

The genes are TRBV11-3 and TRBJ2-7, with D uncertain. Trimming took off 2 bases at V and 2 bases at J, with 13 bases between the two ends. Germline CDR1 reads SGHNT; CDR2 reads YENEEA. The CDR3 totals 15 residues. The CDR3 DNA sequence: TGTGCCAGCAGCTTATCTCCCGTCGCACCCTACGAGCAGTACTTC. Translation gives CASSLSPVAPYEQYF.

This clonotype was recorded at least ten times. The CDR3 loop reads CASSLAGGSYEQYF. The CDR3 region has the DNA TGTGCCAGCAGCTTAGCGGGGGGCTCCTACGAGCAGTACTTC. This chain links TRBV7-3 with TRBJ2-7, with TRBD2 identical over 8 bases. Germline V lookup: CDR1 SGHTA, CDR2 FQGTGA. The CDR3 covers 14 residues. The V and J ends lost 2 bases and 0 bases, in that order; junction bases with no gene match: 0.

The table lists this clonotype with many counts. The V and J genes are TRBV7-9 and TRBJ1-1; D unresolved. With 1 base removed from V and 5 bases from J, the gap between germline ends came to 11 bases. The CDR3 is made up of 14 amino acids. Germline CDR1 and CDR2: SEHNR and FQNEAQ (reference sequence). CDR3 region: CASSLDPVGTEAFF. The CDR3 DNA reads TGTGCCAGCAGCTTAGATCCCGTAGGGACTGAAGCTTTCTTT.

There are many counts of this clonotype. The chain combines TRBV18 with TRBJ2-7; D is possibly TRBD1 or TRBD2 (5 bases each). Looked up from germline, CDR1 is KGHSH and CDR2 is LQKENI. The CDR3 covers 15 residues. The V end was cut by 6 bases, the J end by 0 bases, with 15 bases between. Here the CDR3 reads CASSRAPGSSYEQYV. The CDR3 DNA reads as TGTGCCAGCTCCCGGGCCCCAGGGAGCTCCTACGAGCAGTACGTC.

This clonotype has at least ten counts. One junction end does not reproduce the germline sequence, and a read error may be involved. The chain has TRBV4-2 and TRBJ2-3; TRBD1 matches at 7 bases. The germline V gene encodes CDR1 LGHNA and CDR2 YNFKEQ. The CDR3 spans 15 residues. This CDR3 is CASSKDREATDTQYF. CDR3 bases: TGTGCCAGCAGCAAAGACAGGGAAGCGACAGATACGCAGTATTTT.

This clonotype appeared once. The V and J genes are TRBV19 and TRBJ1-5; weak D call: TRBD1 (5 bases). The CDR3 loop spans 14 amino acids. Trimming removed 8 bases from V and 1 base from J, with 12 bases in between. Germline CDR1 and CDR2: LNHDA and SQIVND (reference sequence). Here the CDR3 DNA reads TGTGCCAGTGCGGCAGGGATGAGCAATCAGCCCCAGCATTTT. Translated, it gives CASAAGMSNQPQHF.